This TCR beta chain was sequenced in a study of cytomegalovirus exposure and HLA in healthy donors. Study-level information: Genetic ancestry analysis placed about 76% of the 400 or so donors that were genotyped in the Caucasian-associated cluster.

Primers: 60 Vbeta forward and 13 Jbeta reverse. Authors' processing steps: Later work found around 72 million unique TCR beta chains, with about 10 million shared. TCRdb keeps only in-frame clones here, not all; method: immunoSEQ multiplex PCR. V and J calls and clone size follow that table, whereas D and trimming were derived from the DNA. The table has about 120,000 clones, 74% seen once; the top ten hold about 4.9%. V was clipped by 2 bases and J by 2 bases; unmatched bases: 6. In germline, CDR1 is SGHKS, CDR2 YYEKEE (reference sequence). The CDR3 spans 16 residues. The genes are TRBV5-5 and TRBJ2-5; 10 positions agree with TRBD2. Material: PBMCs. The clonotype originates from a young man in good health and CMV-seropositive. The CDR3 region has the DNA TGTGCCAGCAGCTTAAGCGGGGGGGCAAGTCAAGAGACCCAGTACTTC. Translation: CASSLSGGASQETQYF.